This record concerns one TCR beta chain sequence. Profiling relied on immunoSEQ multiplex PCR, and the TCRdb table lists in-frame clones only, not all of them. The table lists 48,000 or so clones, over 80% of them singletons. The source of the sample is a study of OX40 agonist ivuxolimab in advanced cancers. CDR3 length equals 15 residues. Germline CDR1 reads SGHRS; CDR2 reads YFSETQ. V dropped 2 bases and J dropped 5 bases, with 13 bases sitting between them. The TCR sequence derives from an adult with an advanced solid tumor such as melanoma, head and neck, liver or kidney cancer. V usage is TRBV5-1 and J usage is TRBJ2-2; D possibly corresponds to TRBD2 (5 bases). The sequenced sample was CD4+ or CD8+ T cells sorted from blood, obtained in a trial of the OX40 agonist ivuxolimab. Here the CDR3 DNA reads TGCGCCAGCAGCTTACGGACTTTGGTGACCGGGGAGCTGTTTTTT. It specifies CASSLRTLVTGELFF.